This T cell receptor (beta chain) originates from a study of blood T cell repertoires in COVID-19. The table came from immunoSEQ multiplex PCR; TCRdb's copy has only in-frame clones and leaves some out. The table shows 200,000 to 300,000 clones, with roughly 87% occurring only once. Categorization into cohorts depended on clinical history that participants reported. V gave up 4 bases and J gave up 1 base, with 16 bases separating them. The length of the CDR3 is 16 residues. CDR1 is KGHSH and CDR2 is LQKENI in the germline V gene. Sequenced: PBMCs or T cells enriched from blood (not recorded which). The sequence came from a woman under 40 with acute COVID-19. The J gene is TRBJ1-2, the V gene TRBV18; tentative D call: TRBD1 (6 bases). The CDR3 here is CASSRTQGRDNYGYTF. The CDR3 DNA is TGTGCCAGCTCACGGACACAGGGCAGGGATAACTATGGCTACACCTTC.